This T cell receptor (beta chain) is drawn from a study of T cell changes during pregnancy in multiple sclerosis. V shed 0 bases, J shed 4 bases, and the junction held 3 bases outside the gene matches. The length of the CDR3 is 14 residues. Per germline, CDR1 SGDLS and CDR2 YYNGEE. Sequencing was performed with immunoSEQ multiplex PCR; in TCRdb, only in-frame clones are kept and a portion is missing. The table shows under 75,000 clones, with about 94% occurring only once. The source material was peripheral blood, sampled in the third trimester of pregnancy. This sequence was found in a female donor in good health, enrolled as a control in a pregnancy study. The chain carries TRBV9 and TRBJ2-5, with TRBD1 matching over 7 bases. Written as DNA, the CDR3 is TGTGCCAGCAGCGTAGGAGGGGGCAGAGAGACCCAGTACTTC. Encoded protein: CASSVGGGRETQYF.